The source of this T cell receptor beta chain is a study of cytomegalovirus exposure and HLA in healthy donors (dated by TCRdb to about 2017). General notes on the study: A later analysis indicated that the 130 or so validation repertoires were generated on the platform also employed for the 666 repertoires of the first cohort. The aim of the study was to test whether cataloging public T cell receptors could identify signatures of past pathogen exposure. Along with the approximately 700-subject first cohort, a separate validation cohort of over a hundred different subjects was used. To predict cytomegalovirus infection status, the study combined high-throughput TCR immunosequencing, statistical association of individual TCRs with disease status, and machine learning.

For this clone: It lacks a known antigen. No quality values exist for individual bases; no much larger clone is one base distant.

Library creation used the immunoSEQ multiplex PCR assay. Under the source paper's analysis protocol: A statistical classification framework was built to diagnose cytomegalovirus status from the catalog of TCR beta chain sequences. TCRdb re-hosts the immuneACCESS table, in-frame sequences only. Its copies lack some clones; in the studies checked, an unresolved V gene accounts for under half of them, and the cause for the rest is not known. V and J calls and clone size are copied from that table; D and trimming were computed from the DNA. Present in this sample are tens of thousands of clones, nearly 95% of which were seen just once. The ten largest clones represent 1.5% to 1.7% of the sample. Separate from the roughly 700-subject first cohort, the validation cohort of 90 to 150 subjects was the group to which the donors belonged. Looking up the germline V gene yields CDR1 SGHDT and CDR2 YYEEEE. V is trimmed back by 5 bases and J by 4 bases, and the junction contains 6 bases that no gene match accounts for. From the cysteine up to the phenylalanine, the CDR3 has a length of 15 residues. Only the CDR3 DNA stays, 45 bases, in frame from base 1.

General conclusions and limits of the study: In vitro tests confirmed that a few of the cytomegalovirus-associated TCR beta chains recognize cytomegalovirus antigens. The validation cohort had no HLA typing available for a later analysis, so co-occurrence within that cohort was assessed over all 120 or so repertoires. In both the original and validation cohorts, the classifier was reported to diagnose cytomegalovirus status with high specificity and sensitivity. Subsequent analysis determined that TCRs grouped into clusters in the first cohort also showed a tendency toward co-occurrence across the approximately 120 validation repertoires, and 85% to 95% of cluster scores exceeded 0. Most TCR sequences were seen in very few donors, while some public TCRs were found in many individuals. The authors suggested that the approach could potentially be extended to other disease states and immunological phenotypes. A total of 150 or so TCR beta chains were listed by the study as associated with cytomegalovirus.

This TCR came from a man between 18 and 35 years old in good health and CMV-seropositive. The chain is encoded by TRBV5-6 joined to TRBJ2-6; 7 junctional bases match TRBD1. The sample consisted of PBMCs. For the CDR3, the sequence is CASRTGNLGANVLTF. DNA sequence: TGTGCCAGCAGGACAGGGAATTTGGGGGCCAACGTCCTGACTTTC.